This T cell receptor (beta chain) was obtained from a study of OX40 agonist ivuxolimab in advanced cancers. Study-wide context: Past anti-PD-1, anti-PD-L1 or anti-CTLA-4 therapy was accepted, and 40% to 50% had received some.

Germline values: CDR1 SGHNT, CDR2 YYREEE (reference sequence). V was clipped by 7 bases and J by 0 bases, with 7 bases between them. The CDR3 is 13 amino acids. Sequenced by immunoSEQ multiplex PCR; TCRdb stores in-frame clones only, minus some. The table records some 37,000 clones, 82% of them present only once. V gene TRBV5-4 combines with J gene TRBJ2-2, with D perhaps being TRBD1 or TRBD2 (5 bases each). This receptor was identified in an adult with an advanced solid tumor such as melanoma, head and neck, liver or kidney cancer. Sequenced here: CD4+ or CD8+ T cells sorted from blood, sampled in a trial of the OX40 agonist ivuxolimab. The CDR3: CASGTSNTGELFF. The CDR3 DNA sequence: TGTGCCAGCGGGACGTCGAACACCGGGGAGCTGTTTTTT.